This is a list of T cell receptor beta chains from one sample in a study of breast tumors, draining lymph nodes, adjacent tissues. TCRdb recomputed calls from the multiplex PCR reads with MiXCR, one row per CDR3 protein. Of roughly 130,000 distinct CDR3 sequences listed, 32% were seen once; the top ten hold under 2.5%. The sequencing sample was made of axillary lymph node tissue. The receptors originated from a female donor with breast cancer. Some clones in this sample may be carry-over from other donors' samples. Each CDR3 is given with its conserved first and last residue. A D gene is named only where the DNA matches it firmly. Where a row states a size, it is once, few, many or the class of an expanded clone; other rows omit it.

-	TRBV4-3	TRBJ2-5	-	TGCGCCAGCAGCCTCGACTATCGAGAGACCCAGTACTTC	CASSLDYRETQYF
TRBD1	TRBV5-6	TRBJ2-3	many	TGTGCCAGCAGCTGGGACAGGGGATCAGATACGCAGTATTTT	CASSWDRGSDTQYF
-	TRBV19	TRBJ2-3	many	TGTGCCAGTAGTAAACGACTGGGAGATACGCAGTATTTT	CASSKRLGDTQYF
-	TRBV28	TRBJ2-5	many	TGTGCCAGCAGTCCCCGTTCGGCCCAGTACTTC	CASSPRSAQYF
-	TRBV15	TRBJ1-4	-	TGCGCCACCAGCAGAGCGCCAGGAGCTAATGAAAAACTGTTTTTT	CATSRAPGANEKLFF
-	TRBV15	TRBJ1-6	-	TGTGCCACCAGCAGCGCCGGGACGGTGAGGTCACCCCTCCACTTT	CATSSAGTVRSPLHF
-	TRBV10-2	TRBJ2-3	many	TGCGCCAGCAGTCGCGGGGGCGCAGATACGCAGTATTTT	CASSRGGADTQYF
TRBD1	TRBV3-1	TRBJ1-2	many	TGTGCCAGCAGCCAAGCCAGGGGGCTTAGCTATGGCTACACCTTC	CASSQARGLSYGYTF
-	TRBV7-2	TRBJ1-2	many	TGTGCCAGCAGCTTAGTGGCAGGCTCCCCCTCTGGGGGCTACACCTTC	CASSLVAGSPSGGYTF
TRBD2	TRBV24-1	TRBJ2-2	many	TGTGCCACCAGTGAGACGGGACTAGCGGGAGGGAACACCGGGGAGCTGTTTTTT	CATSETGLAGGNTGELFF
TRBD2	TRBV4-1	TRBJ2-5	many	TGCGCCAGCAGCCAAGATCGAGCCCTAGCGGGGGGGCGGCAAGAGACCCAGTACTTC	CASSQDRALAGGRQETQYF
TRBD1	TRBV7-7	TRBJ1-3	many	TGTGCTAGCAGCTTTACAGGGGGCTCTGGAAACACCATATATTTT	CASSFTGGSGNTIYF
TRBD2	TRBV12-3/TRBV12-4	TRBJ2-1	many	TGTGCCAGCAGCGCAACTAGCGGGGGGGCCATCAATGAGCAGTTCTTC	CASSATSGGAINEQFF
-	TRBV4-2	TRBJ2-3	many	TGTGCCAGCAGCCCGGGGGAGGCAGATACGCAGTATTTT	CASSPGEADTQYF
-	TRBV18	TRBJ1-4	few	TGTGCCAGCTCACCAGGGCTGGTTGCAACTAATGAAAAACTGTTTTTT	CASSPGLVATNEKLFF
-	TRBV30	TRBJ1-4	many	TGTGCCTGGACCCAGGGGATTTCAACTAATGAAAAACTGTTTTTT	CAWTQGISTNEKLFF
-	TRBV6-2/TRBV6-3	TRBJ2-2	many	TGTGCCAGCAGGGGCGGGGACCCGACGAACACCGGGGAGCTGTTTTTT	CASRGGDPTNTGELFF
-	TRBV19	TRBJ1-4	many	TGTGCCAGTAGTATGTCGGGGGCCACTAATGAAAAACTGTTTTTT	CASSMSGATNEKLFF
-	TRBV12-3/TRBV12-4	TRBJ1-2	many	TGTGCCAGCAGTTTAGAGGTCAGTTTCGGGGAAGGCTACACCTTC	CASSLEVSFGEGYTF
-	TRBV7-8	TRBJ2-3	-	TGTGCCAGCAGCTTGGGGGGGGCCGCATATACGCAGTATTTT	CASSLGGAAYTQYF
-	TRBV18	TRBJ1-1	few	TGTGCCAGCTCACCCTCTGGGAACACTGAAGCTTTCTTT	CASSPSGNTEAFF
TRBD1	TRBV4-1	TRBJ2-7	many	TGCGCCAGCAGCCAACTCTGGACAGGGTCGAACTACGAGCAGTACTTC	CASSQLWTGSNYEQYF
-	TRBV29-1	TRBJ2-2	many	TGCAGCGTGTTGACCTATCGCACCGGGGAGCTGTTTTTT	CSVLTYRTGELFF
-	TRBV20-1	TRBJ2-2	many	TGCAGTGCTAGAGTAAACAAGAACACCGGGGAGCTGTTTTTT	CSARVNKNTGELFF
-	TRBV19	TRBJ2-6	once	TGTGCCAGTAGTAATCAGAACTCTGGGGCCAACGTCCTGACTTTC	CASSNQNSGANVLTF
-	TRBV9	TRBJ1-6	many	TGTGCCAGCGGGCAGGGCTATAATTCACCCCTCCACTTT	CASGQGYNSPLHF
TRBD1	TRBV20-1	TRBJ1-5	many	TGCAGTGCTAGAGCTGACAGGGGTCAGCCCCAGCATTTT	CSARADRGQPQHF
TRBD1	TRBV7-3	TRBJ1-2	-	TGTGCCAGCAGCTCGGGACAGGGGGAGGGCTATGGCTACCCCTTC	CASSSGQGEGYGYPF
-	TRBV25-1	TRBJ2-5	many	TGTGCCAGCAGTGAATTCCAGGGTGCGTCCCAAGAGACCCAGTACTTC	CASSEFQGASQETQYF
-	TRBV29-1	TRBJ1-6	-	TGCAGCGTAGGAGAAGGGGGGGCCATTAATTCACCCCTCCACTTT	CSVGEGGAINSPLHF
-	TRBV19	TRBJ1-3	-	TGTGCCAGTAGTAGAACCGGACGGTTCCCTGGAAACACCATATATTTT	CASSRTGRFPGNTIYF
TRBD1	TRBV3-1	TRBJ1-5	-	TGTGCCAGCAGCCAAGGCTGGGCAGGGGGTGGCAATCAGCCCCAGCATTTT	CASSQGWAGGGNQPQHF
TRBD1	TRBV7-9	TRBJ1-4	many	TGTGCCAGCAGCTTCCTCGGACAGGGGGGGGAAAAACTGTTTTTT	CASSFLGQGGEKLFF
TRBD1	TRBV29-1	TRBJ2-3	once	TGCAGCAGTGAAGATGGGACAGCCACAGATACGCAGTATTTT	CSSEDGTATDTQYF
-	TRBV7-2	TRBJ2-2	many	TGTGCCAGCAGCTTAGGACAGGACGGGGAGCTGTTTTTT	CASSLGQDGELFF
TRBD2	TRBV19	TRBJ2-2	many	TGTGCCAGTAGTATCTCGGCTAGCGGGGGTGCCGGGGAGCTGTTTTTT	CASSISASGGAGELFF
TRBD1	TRBV29-1	TRBJ2-3	-	TGCAGCGGGACCGGGACAGGGGGCGCCGAAGATACGCAGTACTTT	CSGTGTGGAEDTQYF
-	TRBV5-1	TRBJ1-2	many	TGCGCCAGCAGTCCCGGTGGGGGAGGCTATGGCTACACCTTC	CASSPGGGGYGYTF
TRBD2	TRBV7-3	TRBJ2-3	-	TGTGCCAGCAGCCCCTCATCTAGCGGGGGGGAAGATACGCAGTATTTT	CASSPSSSGGEDTQYF
-	TRBV19	TRBJ1-1	few	TGTGCCAGTAGTCTTGATCACGTCAGGGGCCCAGTCATGAACACTGAAGCTTTCTTT	CASSLDHVRGPVMNTEAFF
-	TRBV20-1	TRBJ1-4	many	TGCAGTGCTAGATTTTTACGAGGTAGTAATGAAAAACTGTTTTTT	CSARFLRGSNEKLFF
-	TRBV5-1	TRBJ2-1	-	TGCGCCAGCAGCTTCGGGACGAATGAGCAGTTCTTC	CASSFGTNEQFF
TRBD1	TRBV14	TRBJ2-3	many	TGTGCCAGCAGCTTACAGGGGGGAATCACAGATACGCAGTATTTT	CASSLQGGITDTQYF
TRBD1	TRBV19	TRBJ2-6	many	TGTGCCAGTAGTTCCCACCCCCAGGCAGGGGGCGACTCTGGGGCCAACGTCCTGACTTTC	CASSSHPQAGGDSGANVLTF
-	TRBV6-1	TRBJ1-4	many	TGTGCCAGCAGTGAGGCAGGCCCCGATGAAAAACTGTTTTTT	CASSEAGPDEKLFF
TRBD2	TRBV18	TRBJ2-1	few	TGTGCCAGCTCACCAGTAGCGGGGCCGGGGAATGAGCAGTTCTTC	CASSPVAGPGNEQFF
TRBD2	TRBV12-3/TRBV12-4	TRBJ2-4	-	TGTGCCGGCACCAGGCGGGGGGGAGGGATGGGAAACATTCAGTACTTC	CAGTRRGGGMGNIQYF
TRBD2	TRBV6-2/TRBV6-3	TRBJ2-3	-	TGTGCCAGCACCCCCGGGCTGGGGGGGGTAGGCACAGATACGCAGTATTTT	CASTPGLGGVGTDTQYF
TRBD1	TRBV7-2	TRBJ1-6	many	TGTGCCAGCAGGGACAGGAGTCTCTCGGATAATTCACCCCTCCACTTT	CASRDRSLSDNSPLHF
-	TRBV6-4	TRBJ1-5	many	TGTGCCAGCAGTGATGGGCCAGGCCCTGGACAGCCCCAGCATTTT	CASSDGPGPGQPQHF
TRBD2	TRBV7-6	TRBJ2-5	many	TGTGCCAGCAGCTTATTAGCGGGGGGCCTCCAAGAGACCCAGTACTTC	CASSLLAGGLQETQYF
-	TRBV28	TRBJ1-5	many	TGTGCCAGCAGTGAAGGGGTTGCGCATCAGCCCCAGCATTTT	CASSEGVAHQPQHF
-	TRBV13	TRBJ2-3	many	TGTGCCAGCAGATCAGCCTGGGGGGCTAGCACAGATACGCAGTATTTT	CASRSAWGASTDTQYF
-	TRBV7-9	TRBJ2-7	few	TGTGCCACCTCCCGGGGATACGAGCAGTACTTC	CATSRGYEQYF
-	TRBV19	TRBJ2-7	many	TGTGCCAGTAGTATAGCGGGACCCATCTCCTACGAGCAGTACTTC	CASSIAGPISYEQYF
TRBD2	TRBV20-1	TRBJ2-1	-	TGCAGTGCCGGAACTAGCGACCCCTACAATGAGCAGTTCTTC	CSAGTSDPYNEQFF